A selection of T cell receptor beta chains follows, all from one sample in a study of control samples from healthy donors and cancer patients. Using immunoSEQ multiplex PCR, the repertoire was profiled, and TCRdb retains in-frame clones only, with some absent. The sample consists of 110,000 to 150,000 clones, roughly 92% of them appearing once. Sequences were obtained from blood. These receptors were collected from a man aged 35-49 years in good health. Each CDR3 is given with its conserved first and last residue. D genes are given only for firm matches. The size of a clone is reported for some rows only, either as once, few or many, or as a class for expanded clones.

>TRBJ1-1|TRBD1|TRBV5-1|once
TGCGCCAGCAGCCCAGGGACAGGGGACAAGAACACTGAAGCTTTCTTT
CASSPGTGDKNTEAFF
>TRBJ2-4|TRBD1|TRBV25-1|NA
TGTGCCAGCACCGGACAGGGTAAAAACATTCAGTACTTC
CASTGQGKNIQYF
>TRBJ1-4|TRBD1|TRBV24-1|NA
TGTGCCACCAGTGATTTGGGACAGGGGGGGGCTAATGAAAAACTGTTTTTT
CATSDLGQGGANEKLFF
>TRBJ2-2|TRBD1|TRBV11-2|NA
TGTGCCAGCAGCTTAGACAGGGGGCGATGGACCGGGGAGCTGTTTTTT
CASSLDRGRWTGELFF
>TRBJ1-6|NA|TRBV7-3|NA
TGTGCCAGCAGCTTAGGTCCTAATTCACCCCTCCACTTT
CASSLGPNSPLHF
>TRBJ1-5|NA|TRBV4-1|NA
TGCGCCAGCAGCCAAGACATTATGAAGATCAATCAGCCCCAGCATTTT
CASSQDIMKINQPQHF
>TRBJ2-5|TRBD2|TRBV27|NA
TGTGCCAGCAGTTCTGGGACTAGCGGGGGGAACCAAGAGACCCAGTACTTC
CASSSGTSGGNQETQYF
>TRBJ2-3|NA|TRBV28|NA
TGTGCCAGCAGAACACCTGGGGGTCGCACAGATACGCAGTATTTT
CASRTPGGRTDTQYF
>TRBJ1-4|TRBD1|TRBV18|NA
TGTGCCAGCTCACCAACAGGGGGCGAATCGATCAAACTGTTTTTT
CASSPTGGESIKLFF
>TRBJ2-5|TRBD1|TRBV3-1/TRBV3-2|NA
TGTGCCAGCAGCCATCCCGGACAGGGGCAAGAGACCCAGTACTTC
CASSHPGQGQETQYF
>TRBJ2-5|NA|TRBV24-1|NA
TGTGCCACCAGTCAGTGCTTACTAGTAGAGACCCAGTACTTC
CATSQCLLVETQYF
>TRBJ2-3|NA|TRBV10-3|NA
TGTGCCATCAGTGAGTACTTTAGCACAGATACGCAGTATTTT
CAISEYFSTDTQYF
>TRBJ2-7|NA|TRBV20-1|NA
TGCAGTGCTAGTCCGGGTTCCGAGCAGTACTTC
CSASPGSEQYF
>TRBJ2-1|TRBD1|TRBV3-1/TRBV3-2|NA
TGTGCCAGCAGCCATTTGGGGGAGACAGGGGGGAATGAGCAGTTCTTC
CASSHLGETGGNEQFF
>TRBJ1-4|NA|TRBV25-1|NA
TGTGCCAGCAGTGATCCAGGACTTACAGATGAAAAACTGTTTTTT
CASSDPGLTDEKLFF
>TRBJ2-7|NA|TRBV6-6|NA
TGTGCCAGCAGCAGCCGGGACCTCTCCTACGAGCAGTACTTC
CASSSRDLSYEQYF
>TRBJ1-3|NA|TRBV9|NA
TGTGCCAGCAGCGTAGGATCGACAGGAGGAAACACCATATATTTT
CASSVGSTGGNTIYF
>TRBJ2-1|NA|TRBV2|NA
TGTGCCAGCAGTGACCCCGGGGAATACAATGAGCAGTTCTTC
CASSDPGEYNEQFF
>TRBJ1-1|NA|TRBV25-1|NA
TGTGCCAGCAGGGGATTAGGAGGGTCCACTGAAGCTTTCTTT
CASRGLGGSTEAFF
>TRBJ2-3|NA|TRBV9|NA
TGTGCCAGCAGCGTAGCTCAGGGGACCTTCACAGATACGCAGTATTTT
CASSVAQGTFTDTQYF
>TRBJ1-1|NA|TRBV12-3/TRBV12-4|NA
TGTGCCAGCAGTTTCCTGAACACTGAAGCTTTCTTT
CASSFLNTEAFF
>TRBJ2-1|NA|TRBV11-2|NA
TGTGCCAGCAGTGTAGCGGATACTAGATTTCTCGGTGAGCAGTTCTTC
CASSVADTRFLGEQFF
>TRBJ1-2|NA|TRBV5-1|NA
TGCGCCAGCAGCTTGGAGGGCACCCTTAACTATGGCTACACCTTC
CASSLEGTLNYGYTF
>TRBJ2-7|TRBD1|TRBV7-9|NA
TGTGCCAGCAGCCTACGACAGGGCGCCTACGAGCAGTACTTC
CASSLRQGAYEQYF
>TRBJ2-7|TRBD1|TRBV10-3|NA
TGTGCCATCAGTGGTCCGGGACAGGGGATTAGTGAGCAGTACTTC
CAISGPGQGISEQYF
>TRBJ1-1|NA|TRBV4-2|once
TGTGCCAGCAGCCAAGGTCCCGGCGGCACTGAAGCTTTCTTT
CASSQGPGGTEAFF
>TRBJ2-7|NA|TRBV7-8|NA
TGTGCCAGCAGCCTAGGACGGGATGTCTACGAGCAGTACTTC
CASSLGRDVYEQYF
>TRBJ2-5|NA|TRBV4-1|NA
TGCGCCAGCAGCTTCTGGATACAAGAGACCCAGTACTTC
CASSFWIQETQYF
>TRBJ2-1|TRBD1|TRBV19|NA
TGTGCCAGCGGCGGAGGACAGGGTACAGGGTATGAGCAGTTCTTC
CASGGGQGTGYEQFF
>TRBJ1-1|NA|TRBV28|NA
TGTGCCAGCAGTTTAGCAGGGGCCGGAACTGAAGCTTTCTTT
CASSLAGAGTEAFF
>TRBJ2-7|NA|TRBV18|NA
TGTGCCAGCTCAAACGTGTACAGTCCGGCTGAGCAGTACTTC
CASSNVYSPAEQYF
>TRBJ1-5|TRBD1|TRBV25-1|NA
TGTGCCAGCAGTGAGACAGGGCGGGGGCAAGGCAATCAGCCCCAGCATTTT
CASSETGRGQGNQPQHF
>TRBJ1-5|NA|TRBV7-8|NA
TGTGCCAGCAGCTCCGACTCGGATCAGCCCCAGCATTTT
CASSSDSDQPQHF
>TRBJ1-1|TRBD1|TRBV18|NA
TGTGCCAGCTCACCCCTCGCGACAGGGGCGTTTGAAGCTTTCTTT
CASSPLATGAFEAFF
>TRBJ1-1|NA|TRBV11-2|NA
TGTGCCAGCAGCTTAGCAGGGGTTGGCACTGAAGCTTTCTTT
CASSLAGVGTEAFF
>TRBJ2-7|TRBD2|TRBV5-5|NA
TGTGCCAGCAGCCCCCCGGGAGGGGTCTACGAGCAGTACTTC
CASSPPGGVYEQYF
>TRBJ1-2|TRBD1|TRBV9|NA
TGTGCCAGCAGCGTAGGACAGGGGCAATCGTATGGCTACACCTTC
CASSVGQGQSYGYTF
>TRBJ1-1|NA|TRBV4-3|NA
TGCGCCAGCAGCCAAGGATCAGGGACCGGGACTGAAGCTTTCTTT
CASSQGSGTGTEAFF
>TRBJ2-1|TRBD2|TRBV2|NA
TGTGCCAGCATCCTAGCGGGGGGAATCTACAATGAGCAGTTCTTC
CASILAGGIYNEQFF
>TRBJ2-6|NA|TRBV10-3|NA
TGTGCCGTAAGGACTTCTGGGGCCAACGTCCTGACTTTC
CAVRTSGANVLTF
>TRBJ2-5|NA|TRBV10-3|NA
TGTGCCATCAGTGTCTTGGGACAACAAGAGACCCAGTACTTC
CAISVLGQQETQYF
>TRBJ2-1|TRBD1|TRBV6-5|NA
TGTGCCAGCAGTAGGACAGGGGGGATTGAGCAGTTCTTC
CASSRTGGIEQFF
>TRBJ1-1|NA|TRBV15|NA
TGTGCCACCACCGCGGGTACGAACACTGAAGCTTTCTTT
CATTAGTNTEAFF
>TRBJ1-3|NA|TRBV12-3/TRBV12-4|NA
TGTGCCACCAGACCAGGGGCTGGAAACACCATATATTTT
CATRPGAGNTIYF
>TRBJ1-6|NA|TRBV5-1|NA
TGCGCCAGCAGAGGCAGCGTGGGCTCTCCAAATTCACCCCTCCACTTT
CASRGSVGSPNSPLHF
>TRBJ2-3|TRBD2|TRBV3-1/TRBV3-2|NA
TGTGCCAGCAGCCAAGAGTTAGCGGGAGTCAACGCAGATACGCAGTATTTT
CASSQELAGVNADTQYF
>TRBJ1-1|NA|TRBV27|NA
TGTGCCAGTTATGGCAGCTACACTGAAGCTTTCTTT
CASYGSYTEAFF
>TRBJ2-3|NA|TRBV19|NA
TGTGCCAGTAGTTACGCGGACTCAGATACGCAGTATTTT
CASSYADSDTQYF
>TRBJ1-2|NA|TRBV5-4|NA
TGTGCCAGCAGCCTGGAGACAGGAGACTATGGCTACACCTTC
CASSLETGDYGYTF
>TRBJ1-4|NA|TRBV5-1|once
TGCGCCAGCACCTCCGTCGGGTTAAAGGAAAAACTGTTTTTT
CASTSVGLKEKLFF
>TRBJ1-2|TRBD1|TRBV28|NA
TGTGCCAGCAGTTGGGACAGTAACTATGGCTACACCTTC
CASSWDSNYGYTF
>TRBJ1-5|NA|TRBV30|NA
TGTGCCTGGAGTAAGGATTCCAATCAGCCCCAGCATTTT
CAWSKDSNQPQHF
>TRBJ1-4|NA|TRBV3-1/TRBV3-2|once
TGTGCCAGCAGCCAAGATTGGGCTTCTAATGAAAAACTGTTTTTT
CASSQDWASNEKLFF
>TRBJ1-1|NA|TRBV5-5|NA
TGTGCCAGCAGCAAGAATCGGCTACTTAACACTGAAGCTTTCTTT
CASSKNRLLNTEAFF
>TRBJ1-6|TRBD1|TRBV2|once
TGTGCCAGCAAAATGAGGGAGACAGGGGCTTCACCCCTCCACTTT
CASKMRETGASPLHF
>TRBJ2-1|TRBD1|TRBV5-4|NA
TGTGCCAGCAGCCCCACAAAGACAGGGAGTCATGAGCAGTTCTTC
CASSPTKTGSHEQFF
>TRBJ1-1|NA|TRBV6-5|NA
TGTGCCAGCAGTTACTCGGGAGGGGGGCGGACTGAAGCTTTCTTT
CASSYSGGGRTEAFF
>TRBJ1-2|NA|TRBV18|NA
TGTGCCAGCTCCCGACAAGCGACCGGCGGCTATGGCTACACCTTC
CASSRQATGGYGYTF
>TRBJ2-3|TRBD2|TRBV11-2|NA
TGTGCCAGCAGCTTGTTAGCGGGGTGGGATACGCAGTATTTT
CASSLLAGWDTQYF